This T cell receptor (beta chain) was identified during a study of cytomegalovirus exposure and HLA in healthy donors. In the study overall: The study placed 80% to 90% of its approximately 400 genotyped donors in the Caucasian-associated ancestry cluster. Study-wide points: Altogether, 164 TCR beta chains were recorded as cytomegalovirus-associated. V segments that were indistinguishable, TRBV6-2 and TRBV6-3 among them, were omitted from analysis.

Vbeta (60) and Jbeta (13) primers were used in the PCR. Per the original data handling: Approximately 9.9 million of 75 million to 85 million unique TCR beta chains were shared, per a later count. Profiled with immunoSEQ multiplex PCR; TCRdb holds only in-frame clones, not every one. The V and J calls and clone size come from that table; D and trimming were worked out from the DNA. The table lists over 75,000 clones, roughly 86% of them singletons. Turning to this clone: Its antigen is unknown.

The length of the CDR3 is 17 residues. V dropped 1 base and J dropped 5 bases, with 19 bases sitting between them. CDR1 is SGHRS, CDR2 YFSETQ, per germline. V and J are TRBV5-1 and TRBJ2-1; D is unresolved. Sequencing was done on a sample of PBMCs. The source is a woman aged 18 to 35 in good health and CMV-seropositive. This chain's CDR3 is CASSLRSLGEPNNEQFF. DNA for the CDR3: TGCGCCAGCAGCTTGAGGAGCTTAGGTGAGCCTAACAATGAGCAGTTCTTC.